One and the same sample provided the 27 T cell receptor beta chains below, sequenced in a study of blood T cell repertoires in COVID-19 (dated by TCRdb to 2018 to 2021). Receptor amplification or capture employed the immunoSEQ multiplex PCR assay. This immuneACCESS table, as held by TCRdb, lists in-frame sequences with V and J called but not all clones. Of the missing ones, under half trace to an unresolved V gene in checked studies; the others have no known cause. The sample table holds 200,000 to 300,000 clones, of which approximately 84% were seen once. The ten largest account for under 5% of the sample. Specimen: peripheral blood. The receptors were gathered from a man aged 50 to 60 with acute or convalescent COVID-19.

V gene TRBV19 combines with J gene TRBJ1-6; D unresolved. Deletions cut 5 bases from V and 9 bases from J, with 11 bases between. The germline V gene has CDR1 LNHDA and CDR2 SQIVND (reference sequence). There are 13 residues in the CDR3. This CDR3 is CASSEAVGSPLHF. As DNA, the CDR3 is TGTGCCAGTAGTGAGGCAGTCGGTTCACCCCTCCACTTT. The variable domain in full, with the rest retrieved from reference TRBV19 and TRBJ1-6, is DGGITQSPKYLFRKEGQNVTLSCEQNLNHDAMYWYRQDPGQGLRLIYYSQIVNDFQKGDIAEGYSVSREKKESFPLTVTSAQKNPTAFYLCASSEAVGSPLHFGNGTRLTVT.

This chain uses TRBV10-1 with TRBJ2-3, with D perhaps TRBD2 (5 bases). CDR1 is WNHNN, CDR2 SYGVQD, per germline (reference sequence). The ends were cut back, 3 bases at V and 0 bases at J, with 7 bases in the middle. CDR3 length: 14 residues. This chain's CDR3 is CASSDGESTDTQYF. In DNA, the CDR3 is TGCGCCAGCAGTGACGGGGAAAGCACAGATACGCAGTATTTT.

The chain links TRBV2 to TRBJ1-1; the D gene is possibly TRBD1 (5 bases). Germline lookup yields CDR1 SNHLY and CDR2 FYNNEI. The length of the CDR3 is 17 residues. Between the trimmed V and J ends, which lost 4 bases and 0 bases, there was a span of 18 bases. CDR3 DNA: TGTGCCAGCAGTGTGTACAGGACCCCTAGAATGAACACTGAAGCTTTCTTT. This encodes CASSVYRTPRMNTEAFF.

The chain is built from TRBV4-1 and TRBJ1-3, with D possibly being TRBD1 (5 bases). The V end was cut by 2 bases, the J end by 2 bases, with 7 bases between. Germline CDR1 and CDR2: MGHRA and YSYEKL. This CDR3 spans 14 amino acids. The CDR3 DNA follows: TGCGCCAGCAGCCAACAGGGTCCTGGAAACACCATATATTTT. It codes for CASSQQGPGNTIYF.

This chain links TRBV7-2 with TRBJ1-2; 9 bases match TRBD1. V lost 1 base, J lost 8 bases, and 8 bases stayed unmatched. The CDR3 has 15 residues. Germline V gene lookup returns CDR1 SGHTA and CDR2 FQGNSA. CDR3 region: CASSLDGTGYGGYTF. CDR3 nucleotide sequence: TGTGCCAGCAGCTTAGATGGGACAGGGTATGGGGGCTACACCTTC. The full variable domain, its missing parts supplied by reference TRBV7-2 and TRBJ1-2, is GAGVSQSPSNKVTEKGKDVELRCDPISGHTALYWYRQSLGQGLEFLIYFQGNSAPDKSGLPSDRFSAERTGGSVSTLTIQRTQQEDSAVYLCASSLDGTGYGGYTFGSGTRLTVV.

This clone was observed a few times. The rearrangement links TRBV27 to TRBJ2-7; D might be TRBD1 (7 bases). In germline, CDR1 is MNHEY, CDR2 SMNVEV (reference sequence). The CDR3 covers 16 residues. Trimming removed 3 bases at V and 0 bases at J, with 15 bases between. CDR3 sequence: CASSFEGGDSSYEQYF. CDR3 nucleotide sequence: TGTGCCAGCAGTTTTGAGGGCGGGGACAGCTCCTACGAGCAGTACTTC.

The CDR3 bases are TGTGCCAGCAGTTTGGGACAGTATAGCAATCAGCCCCAGCATTTT. This codes for CASSLGQYSNQPQHF. V and J are TRBV28 and TRBJ1-5, with TRBD1 identical over 7 bases. CDR1 MDHEN and CDR2 SYDVKM come from the germline V gene. This CDR3 comprises 15 residues. J lost 0 bases, V lost 3 bases, and 2 bases had no gene match.

The genes are TRBV2 and TRBJ2-7; no reliable D call. The CDR3 has 12 amino acids. V lost 7 bases and J lost 3, with 10 bases in between. Per germline, CDR1 SNHLY and CDR2 FYNNEI. The CDR3 loop reads CASNRENYEQYF. The CDR3 coding sequence is TGTGCCAGCAATCGAGAGAACTACGAGCAGTACTTC.

This clone showed up many times. The chain joins TRBV3-1 (or the pseudogene TRBV3-2) to TRBJ1-2; 10 bases map to TRBD1. This CDR3 spans 15 amino acids. Germline V CDR1 and CDR2: LGHDT, YNNKEL (reference sequence). V shed 0 bases, J shed 4 bases, and the junction held 2 bases outside the gene matches. CDR3 DNA: TGTGCCAGCAGCCAAGATGGGACAGGGGTCTATGGCTACACCTTC. It encodes CASSQDGTGVYGYTF.

The CDR3 region is CASNILQGREQYF. The CDR3 coding sequence is TGTGCCAGCAATATACTACAGGGTAGAGAGCAGTACTTC. The V and J genes are TRBV28 and TRBJ2-7, with D tentatively TRBD1 (6 bases). The CDR3 totals 13 residues. Germline loops: CDR1 MDHEN, CDR2 SYDVKM. The V gene lost 7 bases and the J gene lost 7 bases, with 17 bases spanning the gap.

The chain carries TRBV21-1 and TRBJ2-7; the DNA was not used to check the table's D call, TRBD1. TRBV21-1 corresponds to a pseudogene. CDR3 size: 17 residues. The CDR3 spells CASTRALTRDRSYEQYF. The CDR3 DNA is TGTGCCAGCACACGTGCCCTTACCCGGGACAGGTCCTACGAGCAGTACTTC.

J is TRBJ1-3 and V is TRBV7-3, with D maybe TRBD1 (5 bases). The CDR3 sequence is 14 residues long. CDR1 and CDR2 from the germline V gene are SGHTA and FQGTGA. V dropped 2 bases and J dropped 2 bases, with 7 bases sitting between them. In nucleotides, the CDR3 is TGTGCCAGCAGCTTACGGGGGGCTGGAAACACCATATATTTT. Residues: CASSLRGAGNTIYF.

DNA of the CDR3: TGCAGCGTTGGCGGACAGGGGGATGGAAACACCATATATTTT. The encoded protein is CSVGGQGDGNTIYF. The J gene is TRBJ1-3, the V gene TRBV29-1, with 10 nucleotides matching TRBD1. The J segment lost 3 bases and the V segment lost 4 bases, leaving 3 bases of the junction unmatched. This CDR3 has 14 amino acids. The germline CDR1 and CDR2 sequences are SQVTM and ANQGSEA.

Many counts were recorded for this clone. V usage is TRBV27 and J usage is TRBJ2-2; 7 bases agree with TRBD1. V lost 6 bases and J lost 6; bases outside the gene matches: 4. This CDR3 is built from 13 residues. Germline loops: CDR1 MNHEY, CDR2 SMNVEV (reference sequence). The CDR3 loop reads CASRPDRAGELFF. The DNA of the CDR3 is TGTGCCAGCAGGCCTGACAGGGCCGGGGAGCTGTTTTTT.

The gene calls are TRBV7-9 and TRBJ1-2; D is uncertain. Germline CDR1 SEHNR, CDR2 FQNEAQ (reference sequence). The germline V and J ends were trimmed by 5 bases and 3 bases, with 10 bases remaining between them. This CDR3 contains 13 residues. The CDR3 DNA reads TGTGCCAGCAGCCCGGGGAGGGACTATGGCTACACCTTC. Residues: CASSPGRDYGYTF. The variable domain in full, completed from reference TRBV7-9 and TRBJ1-2, reads DTGVSQNPRHKITKRGQNVTFRCDPISEHNRLYWYRQTLGQGPEFLTYFQNEAQLEKSRLLSDRFSAERPKGSFSTLEIQRTEQGDSAMYLCASSPGRDYGYTFGSGTRLTVV.

This chain uses TRBV14 with TRBJ1-2; no definite D call. V shed 3 bases and J shed 0 bases, with 2 bases lying between them. CDR3 length equals 12 residues. Germline CDR1 SGHDN, CDR2 FVKESK. The CDR3 coding sequence is TGTGCCAGCAGCCACACTAACTATGGCTACACCTTC. Protein: CASSHTNYGYTF.

The V call is TRBV9, the J call TRBJ1-2; 7 bases are a match to TRBD1. Germline CDR1 reads SGDLS; CDR2 reads YYNGEE. J was trimmed by 8 bases and V by 1 base; bases with no gene match: 8. CDR3 size: 14 residues. The CDR3 loop reads CASSVSGGNRGYTF. In DNA, the CDR3 is TGTGCCAGCAGCGTATCAGGGGGTAATAGGGGCTACACCTTC. Full variable domain (rest looked up from reference TRBV9 and TRBJ1-2): DSGVTQTPKHLITATGQRVTLRCSPRSGDLSVYWYQQSLDQGLQFLIQYYNGEERAKGNILERFSAQQFPDLHSELNLSSLELGDSALYFCASSVSGGNRGYTFGSGTRLTVV.

The chain recombines TRBV27 with TRBJ1-1, with a weak D call TRBD1 (5 bases). V was pared by 2 bases and J by 6 bases, with 10 bases between. From germline, CDR1 is MNHEY and CDR2 SMNVEV (reference sequence). The CDR3 has 13 residues. The CDR3 coding sequence is TGTGCCAGCAGTTTACCTGGGGCAGCTGAAGCTTTCTTT. It translates to CASSLPGAAEAFF.

The gene calls are TRBV5-4 and TRBJ2-3; 7 bases map to TRBD2. CDR3 length: 16 amino acids. CDR1 and CDR2 from the germline V gene are SGHNT and YYREEE (reference sequence). J lost 6 bases, V lost 0 bases, and 10 bases had no gene match. In nucleotides, the CDR3 is TGTGCCAGCAGCTTGGCCTTGGGGGGGTTGTTTGATACGCAGTATTTT. It specifies CASSLALGGLFDTQYF.

The sample holds a few counts of this clone. The J gene is TRBJ2-5, the V gene TRBV7-9, with TRBD2 identical over 9 bases. The CDR3 length is 15 residues. Germline V gene sequence: CDR1 SEHNR, CDR2 FQNEAQ (reference sequence). The V gene end was trimmed by 1 base and the J gene end by 7 bases; junction bases not matched to a gene: 7. DNA of the CDR3: TGTGCCAGCAGCTTAGTGGCGGGGGGGGCCGCGACCCAGTACTTC. It yields the protein CASSLVAGGAATQYF.

The gene calls are TRBV25-1 and TRBJ1-4; D uncertain. This CDR3 has 18 residues. Germline V gene lookup returns CDR1 MGHDK and CDR2 SYGVNS. Trimming cost V 3 bases and J 0 bases, with 17 bases left between them. The CDR3 DNA follows: TGTGCCAGCAGTGATTCCCCCCTTATTTTTGCAACTAATGAAAAACTGTTTTTT. Amino acids: CASSDSPLIFATNEKLFF.

This chain uses TRBV28 with TRBJ1-2, with a tentative D call TRBD1 (6 bases). Germline V lookup: CDR1 MDHEN, CDR2 SYDVKM. V shed 8 bases and J shed 4 bases, with 14 bases lying between them. The CDR3 totals 13 residues. CDR3 amino acids: CASGQGLVYGYTF. The CDR3 DNA sequence: TGTGCCAGCGGGCAGGGGTTAGTCTATGGCTACACCTTC.

The rearrangement joins TRBV19 to TRBJ2-7, with no clear D. Looked up from germline, CDR1 is LNHDA and CDR2 is SQIVND (reference sequence). With 3 bases removed from V and 2 bases from J, the gap between germline ends came to 11 bases. This CDR3 contains 14 residues. The DNA for the CDR3 is TGTGCCAGTAGTATCAGGCCTACAGCCTACGAGCAGTACTTC. This translates into CASSIRPTAYEQYF.

To note about this clone: The sample contains more than one DNA sequence encoding this CDR3. This rearrangement joins TRBV19 to TRBJ2-1; perhaps TRBD2 as D (6 bases). CDR1 LNHDA and CDR2 SQIVND come from the germline V gene (reference sequence). Deletions cut 3 bases from V and 1 base from J, with 10 bases between. The CDR3 extends over 15 amino acids. DNA of the CDR3: TGTGCCAGTAGTATTTCCGGGAGTTCCTACAATGAGCAGTTCTTC. Encoded protein: CASSISGSSYNEQFF.

This chain links TRBV7-6 with TRBJ2-1; 8 nucleotides line up with TRBD2. V was pared by 4 bases and J by 7 bases, with 12 bases of the junction left unmatched. Germline CDR1 reads SGHVS; CDR2 reads FNYEAQ. This CDR3 spans 16 amino acids. CDR3 residues: CASSWLRGSGTNEQFF. CDR3 bases: TGTGCCAGCAGCTGGCTTCGGGGTAGCGGGACGAATGAGCAGTTCTTC.

The J gene is TRBJ2-6, the V gene TRBV7-3, with D tentatively TRBD2 (6 bases). V was shortened by 2 bases and J by 0 bases, with 11 bases between the two germline ends. The CDR3 runs to 17 residues. Germline V CDR1 and CDR2: SGHTA, FQGTGA. The CDR3 DNA is TGTGCCAGCAGCTTAGGGGGGAAGAGCTCTGGGGCCAACGTCCTGACTTTC. Its translation: CASSLGGKSSGANVLTF.

This clone was seen a few times. The V gene is TRBV12-5, the J gene TRBJ1-5; D not certain. This CDR3 has 17 residues. Per germline, CDR1 LGHNT and CDR2 FRNRAP. Trimming pared 0 bases from V and 1 base from J, leaving 13 bases between. CDR3 in DNA: TGTGCTAGTGGTTTGGTACCCGATAGAGGAAGCAATCAGCCCCAGCATTTT. Translated: CASGLVPDRGSNQPQHF.